This TCR beta chain was sequenced in a study of T cell repertoires in cytomegalovirus infection. This clonotype came up a few times. TCRdb ran MiXCR on the reads and lists one entry per CDR3 protein. This sample has 150,000 or so distinct CDR3 sequences, with around a quarter found just once. Deletions cut 6 bases from V and 7 bases from J, with 12 bases between. This CDR3 is built from 13 residues. This sequence originates from a human donor in good health (CMV status not recorded). Some clones in this sample may be carry-over from other donors' samples. This chain links TRBV12-3 or TRBV12-4 with TRBJ2-2; D may be TRBD1 or TRBD2 (5 bases each). The sample comprised PBMCs. CDR3 sequence reads: CASSDRDRGELFF. Here the CDR3 DNA reads TGTGCCAGCAGCGACCGGGACCGCGGGGAGCTGTTTTTT.